These T cell receptor beta chains were read from a single sample in a study of OX40 agonist ivuxolimab in advanced cancers. Method: immunoSEQ multiplex PCR; TCRdb's copy keeps in-frame clones and lacks some. The sample has approximately 68,000 clones; approximately 90% are singletons. The material sequenced was CD4+ or CD8+ T cells sorted from blood, taken in a trial of the OX40 agonist ivuxolimab. These receptors originate from an adult with an advanced solid tumor such as melanoma, head and neck, liver or kidney cancer. Each CDR3 is given with its conserved first and last residue. A D gene is named only where the DNA matches it firmly. Some rows have no size entry. The others give once, few or many, or a class for an expanded clone.

>NA|TRBV11-2|TRBJ1-1|NA
CASSTRDTEAFF
TGTGCCAGCAGCACCAGGGACACTGAAGCTTTCTTT
>NA|TRBV6-1|TRBJ2-3|NA
CASSERVASTDTQYF
TGTGCCAGCAGTGAAAGGGTAGCGAGCACAGATACGCAGTATTTT
>NA|TRBV19|TRBJ2-3|NA
CASSTSHRGSDTQYF
TGTGCCAGTAGTACCTCCCATCGGGGTAGCGATACGCAGTATTTT
>NA|TRBV28|TRBJ1-2|TRBD1
CASSRDRQLWDGYTF
TGTGCCAGCAGCCGGGACAGGCAGTTGTGGGATGGCTACACCTTC
>NA|TRBV10-3|TRBJ2-2|NA
CAISESEGELFF
TGTGCCATTAGTGAGTCTGAGGGGGAGCTGTTTTTT
>once|TRBV6-5|TRBJ1-1|NA
CASSSVVAEAFF
TGTGCCAGCAGCTCGGTAGTCGCTGAAGCTTTCTTT
>NA|TRBV7-8|TRBJ1-1|NA
CASSSPLRDTEAFF
TGTGCCAGCAGCTCGCCTCTGAGAGACACTGAAGCTTTCTTT
>NA|TRBV6-5|TRBJ2-7|TRBD1
CASSLDRDGEQYF
TGTGCCAGCAGCCTGGACAGGGACGGAGAGCAGTACTTC
>NA|TRBV23-1|TRBJ2-7|NA
CASSQSEERDFGGHSSYEQYF
TGCGCCAGCAGTCAATCTGAAGAGAGGGATTTCGGGGGACACAGCTCCTACGAGCAGTACTTC
>once|TRBV6-1|TRBJ2-1|TRBD2
CASSEWGAGTYNEQFF
TGTGCCAGCAGTGAATGGGGAGCGGGGACCTACAATGAGCAGTTCTTC
>NA|TRBV5-1|TRBJ2-5|TRBD2
CASRTSGGQETQYF
TGCGCCAGCAGGACTAGCGGGGGCCAAGAGACCCAGTACTTC
>NA|TRBV30|TRBJ1-2|NA
CAWSANYGYTF
TGTGCCTGGAGTGCTAACTATGGCTACACCTTC
>NA|TRBV19|TRBJ2-3|TRBD1
CASSKGQKNTDTQYF
TGTGCCAGTAGTAAGGGACAGAAAAACACAGATACGCAGTATTTT
>NA|TRBV9|TRBJ2-1|NA
CASSPQRNNEQFF
TGTGCCAGCAGCCCACAGAGGAACAATGAGCAGTTCTTC
>once|TRBV2|TRBJ2-3|NA
CASSDPRSTGGDTQYF
TGTGCCAGCAGTGACCCCCGATCCACCGGAGGAGATACGCAGTATTTT
>NA|TRBV6-1|TRBJ2-1|NA
CASRSGTLDTDEQFF
TGTGCCAGCAGGAGCGGCACCCTAGATACGGATGAGCAGTTCTTC
>NA|TRBV5-4|TRBJ2-3|NA
CASRPDRFSTDTQYF
TGTGCCAGCAGACCAGACAGATTTAGCACAGATACGCAGTATTTT
>NA|TRBV6-1|TRBJ2-7|NA
CASTPDYEQYF
TGTGCCAGCACCCCGGACTACGAGCAGTACTTC
>NA|TRBV7-2|TRBJ1-5|NA
CASSLVDGQPQHF
TGTGCCAGCAGCTTAGTAGACGGGCAGCCCCAGCATTTT
>NA|TRBV19|TRBJ2-1|TRBD2
CASSTERETPYNEQFF
TGTGCCAGTAGTACGGAGCGGGAGACGCCCTACAATGAGCAGTTCTTC
>NA|TRBV6-5|TRBJ1-4|NA
CASRPREPNEKLFF
TGTGCCAGCAGGCCCAGGGAACCTAATGAAAAACTGTTTTTT
>NA|TRBV19|TRBJ2-5|TRBD2
CASSIVAGGEETQYF
TGTGCCAGTAGTATTGTCGCGGGAGGAGAAGAGACCCAGTACTTC
>NA|TRBV29-1|TRBJ2-7|TRBD1
CSVVTGAYEQYF
TGCAGCGTGGTGACAGGGGCCTACGAGCAGTACTTC
>NA|TRBV6-6|TRBJ2-1|TRBD2
CASSYSSGNPSGEQFF
TGTGCCAGCAGTTACTCGAGCGGGAACCCATCGGGTGAGCAGTTCTTC
>once|TRBV7-6|TRBJ2-7|TRBD1
CASSLGNTGAYEQYF
TGTGCCAGCAGCTTAGGAAATACAGGGGCCTACGAGCAGTACTTC
>NA|TRBV29-1|TRBJ1-1|NA
CSVEGTGGTEAFF
TGCAGCGTCGAGGGGACGGGCGGCACTGAAGCTTTCTTT
>NA|TRBV27|TRBJ2-7|NA
CASSFGGPWEQYF
TGTGCCAGCAGTTTCGGGGGTCCCTGGGAGCAGTACTTC
>NA|TRBV9|TRBJ2-2|NA
CASSVTAGELFF
TGTGCCAGCAGCGTGACTGCGGGGGAGCTGTTTTTT
>NA|TRBV29-1|TRBJ2-7|NA
CSVGQGSSYEQYF
TGCAGCGTTGGGCAGGGCAGCTCCTACGAGCAGTACTTC
>NA|TRBV19|TRBJ2-7|TRBD1
CASSIGGTGVHEQYF
TGTGCCAGTAGTATAGGTGGGACAGGGGTCCACGAGCAGTACTTC
>NA|TRBV19|TRBJ2-2|NA
CASSMWRANTGELFF
TGTGCCAGTAGTATGTGGAGGGCGAACACCGGGGAGCTGTTTTTT
>NA|TRBV11-1|TRBJ1-1|NA
CASSLALRGSGTNTEAFF
TGTGCCAGCAGCTTAGCGCTAAGGGGATCGGGGACGAACACTGAAGCTTTCTTT
>once|TRBV2|TRBJ2-7|TRBD2
CASKRTSGSSYEQYF
TGTGCCAGCAAGAGGACTAGCGGGAGTTCCTACGAGCAGTACTTC
>NA|TRBV5-8|TRBJ2-3|NA
CASSSRTPGTDTQYF
TGTGCCAGCAGCTCACGGACCCCTGGCACAGATACGCAGTATTTT
>NA|TRBV19|TRBJ1-1|NA
CASTEDARDTEAFF
TGTGCCAGTACCGAGGACGCACGAGACACTGAAGCTTTCTTT
>NA|TRBV9|TRBJ2-2|NA
CASSVAAGAFTGELFF
TGTGCCAGCAGCGTAGCGGCGGGGGCTTTCACCGGGGAGCTGTTTTTT
>NA|TRBV5-5|TRBJ2-3|NA
CASSFAGPSTDTQYF
TGTGCCAGCAGCTTTGCGGGGCCTAGCACAGATACGCAGTATTTT
>NA|TRBV29-1|TRBJ2-5|NA
CSPLVRGQETQYF
TGCAGCCCATTAGTGCGCGGACAAGAGACCCAGTACTTC
>NA|TRBV6-1|TRBJ2-3|NA
CASSEVAGTDTQYF
TGTGCCAGCAGTGAAGTTGCAGGGACAGATACGCAGTATTTT
>NA|TRBV27|TRBJ2-7|TRBD2
CASSFNLAGAQAYEQYF
TGTGCCAGCAGTTTCAATCTAGCGGGAGCTCAGGCCTACGAGCAGTACTTC
>NA|TRBV9|TRBJ2-1|TRBD2
CASSQTSRTEQFF
TGTGCCAGCAGCCAGACTAGCCGCACGGAGCAGTTCTTC
>NA|TRBV23-1|TRBJ2-2|NA
CASSQEGAGHRGAVF
TGCGCCAGCAGTCAGGAGGGCGCGGGGCACCGGGGAGCTGTTTTT
>once|TRBV28|TRBJ2-5|TRBD2
CASSPAGGEETQYF
TGTGCCAGCAGCCCAGCGGGAGGGGAGGAGACCCAGTACTTC
>NA|TRBV10-3|TRBJ1-1|TRBD1
CAISGGGQGTEAFF
TGTGCCATCAGTGGAGGGGGACAGGGCACTGAAGCTTTCTTT
>NA|TRBV5-1|TRBJ2-5|TRBD2
CASSLSLAVRETQYF
TGCGCCAGCAGCTTGAGTCTAGCGGTTCGAGAGACCCAGTACTTC
>NA|TRBV4-2|TRBJ2-2|TRBD2
CASSQVRLAGGQTNTGELFF
TGTGCCAGCAGCCAGGTCCGACTAGCGGGGGGCCAAACGAACACCGGGGAGCTGTTTTTT
>NA|TRBV6-6|TRBJ2-7|NA
CASSYPRPEASEQYF
TGTGCCAGCAGTTACCCAAGACCCGAGGCCAGCGAGCAGTACTTC